This entry concerns a single T cell receptor beta chain. The antigen is unknown. Some clones are missing from TCRdb's copy, which holds only in-frame ones; the method was immunoSEQ multiplex PCR. The table records more than 85,000 clones, about 90% of them present only once. The CDR3 covers 14 residues. The germline V gene has CDR1 SGHRS and CDR2 YFSETQ. Losses at the gene ends were 1 base for V and 5 bases for J; bases not matched to a gene: 4. The data are from a study of siplizumab effects on memory and regulatory T cells. Overall study results and limits: Suppression by proliferating Tregs derived from siplizumab cultures was not verified. A significant reduction in alloreactive sequences traceable to unstimulated CD4+ memory cells was produced by siplizumab. In siplizumab conditions, mappable alloreactive CD4+ clones averaged about 69% Treg-derived, against about 27% in controls.

The sequence was collected from a human donor in good health. The sequenced sample was Tregs sorted from blood. V and J are TRBV5-1 and TRBJ2-3; 7 bases are a match to TRBD2. The CDR3 is CASSLWLAEDTQYF. The CDR3 nucleotides are TGCGCCAGCAGCTTGTGGCTAGCGGAAGATACGCAGTATTTT.